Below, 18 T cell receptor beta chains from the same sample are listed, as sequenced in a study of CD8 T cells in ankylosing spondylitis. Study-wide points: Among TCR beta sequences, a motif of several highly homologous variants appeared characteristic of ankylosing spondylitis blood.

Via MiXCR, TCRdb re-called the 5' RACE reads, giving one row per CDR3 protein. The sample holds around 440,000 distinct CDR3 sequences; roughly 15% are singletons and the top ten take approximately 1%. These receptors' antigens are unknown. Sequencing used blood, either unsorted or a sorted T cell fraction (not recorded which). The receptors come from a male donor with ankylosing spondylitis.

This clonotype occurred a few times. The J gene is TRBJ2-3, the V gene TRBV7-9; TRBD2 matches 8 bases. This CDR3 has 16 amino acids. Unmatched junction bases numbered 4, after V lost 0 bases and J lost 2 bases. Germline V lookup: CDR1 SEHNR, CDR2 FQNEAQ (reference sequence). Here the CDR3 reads CASSLAPSGPTDTQYF. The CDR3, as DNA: TGTGCCAGCAGCTTAGCGCCTAGCGGGCCCACAGATACGCAGTATTTT.

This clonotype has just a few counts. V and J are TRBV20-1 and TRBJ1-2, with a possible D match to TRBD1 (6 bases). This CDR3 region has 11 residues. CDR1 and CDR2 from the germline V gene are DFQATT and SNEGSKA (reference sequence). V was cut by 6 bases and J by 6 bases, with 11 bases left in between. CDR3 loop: CSAGGQHGYTF. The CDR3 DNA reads TGCAGTGCGGGGGGACAACATGGCTACACCTTC.

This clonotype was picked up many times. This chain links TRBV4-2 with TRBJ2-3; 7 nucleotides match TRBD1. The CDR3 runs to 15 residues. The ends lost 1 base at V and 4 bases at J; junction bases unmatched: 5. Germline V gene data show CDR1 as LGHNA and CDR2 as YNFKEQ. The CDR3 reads CASSQGHQGADTQYF. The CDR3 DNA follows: TGTGCCAGCAGCCAAGGGCATCAGGGGGCAGATACGCAGTATTTT.

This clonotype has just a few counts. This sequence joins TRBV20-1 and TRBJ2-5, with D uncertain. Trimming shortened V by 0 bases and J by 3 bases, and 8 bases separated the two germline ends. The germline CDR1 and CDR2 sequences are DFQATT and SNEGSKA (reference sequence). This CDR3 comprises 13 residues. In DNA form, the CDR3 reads TGCAGTGCTAGAGATAAAGTAAAAGAGACCCAGTACTTC. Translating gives CSARDKVKETQYF.

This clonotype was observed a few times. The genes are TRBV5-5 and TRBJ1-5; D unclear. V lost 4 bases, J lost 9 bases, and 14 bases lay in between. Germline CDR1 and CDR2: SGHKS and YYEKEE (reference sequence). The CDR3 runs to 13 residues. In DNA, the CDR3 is TGTGCCAGCAGCCCTAATACGGCTCCGCCCCAGCATTTT. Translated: CASSPNTAPPQHF.

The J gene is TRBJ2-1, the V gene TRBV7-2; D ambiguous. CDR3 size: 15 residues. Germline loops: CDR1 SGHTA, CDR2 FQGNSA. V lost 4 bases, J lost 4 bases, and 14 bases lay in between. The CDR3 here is CASSSRTLGYNEQFF. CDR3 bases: TGTGCCAGCAGCTCCCGGACCCTCGGATACAATGAGCAGTTCTTC.

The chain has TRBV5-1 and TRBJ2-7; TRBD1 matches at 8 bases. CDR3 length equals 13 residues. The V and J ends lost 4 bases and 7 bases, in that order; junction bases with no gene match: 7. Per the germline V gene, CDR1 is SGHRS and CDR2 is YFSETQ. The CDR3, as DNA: TGCGCCAGCAGCGTGGGACAGGCACGAGAGCAGTACTTC. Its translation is CASSVGQAREQYF.

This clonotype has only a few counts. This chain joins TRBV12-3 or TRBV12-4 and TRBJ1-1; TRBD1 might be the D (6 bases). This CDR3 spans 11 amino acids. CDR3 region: CGGRGNTEAFF. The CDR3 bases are TGTGGCGGCAGGGGCAACACTGAAGCTTTCTTT.

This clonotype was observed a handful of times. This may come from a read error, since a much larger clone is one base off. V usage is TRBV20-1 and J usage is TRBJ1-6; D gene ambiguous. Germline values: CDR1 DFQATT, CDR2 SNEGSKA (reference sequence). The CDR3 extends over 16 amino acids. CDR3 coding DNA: TGCAGTGCTAGAGATGAGAAGGGCTCCCATAATTCACCCCTCCACTTT. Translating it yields CSARDEKGSHNSPLHF.

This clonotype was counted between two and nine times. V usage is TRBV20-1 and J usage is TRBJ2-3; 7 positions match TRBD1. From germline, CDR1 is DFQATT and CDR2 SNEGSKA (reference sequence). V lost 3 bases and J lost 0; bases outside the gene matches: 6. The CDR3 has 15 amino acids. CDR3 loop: CSASAGTASTDTQYF. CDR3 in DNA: TGCAGTGCTAGCGCCGGGACAGCTAGCACAGATACGCAGTATTTT.

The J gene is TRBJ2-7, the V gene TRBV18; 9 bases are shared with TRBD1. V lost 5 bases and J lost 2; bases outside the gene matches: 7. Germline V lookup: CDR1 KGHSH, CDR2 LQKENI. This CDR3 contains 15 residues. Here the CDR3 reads CASSSGQGPPYEQYF. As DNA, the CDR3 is TGTGCCAGCTCAAGTGGACAGGGGCCTCCCTACGAGCAGTACTTC.

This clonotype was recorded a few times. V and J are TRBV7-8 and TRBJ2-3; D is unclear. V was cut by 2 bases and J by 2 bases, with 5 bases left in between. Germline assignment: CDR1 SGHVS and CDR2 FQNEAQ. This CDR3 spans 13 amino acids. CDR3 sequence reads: CASSLFPTDTQYF. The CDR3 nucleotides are TGTGCCAGCAGCTTATTTCCCACAGATACGCAGTATTTT.

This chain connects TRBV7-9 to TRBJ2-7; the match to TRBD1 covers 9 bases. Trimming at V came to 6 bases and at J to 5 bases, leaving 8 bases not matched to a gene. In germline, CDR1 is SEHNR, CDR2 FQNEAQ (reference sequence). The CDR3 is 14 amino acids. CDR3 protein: CASSWTGENNEQYF. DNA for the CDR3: TGTGCCAGCAGTTGGACAGGGGAGAACAACGAGCAGTACTTC.

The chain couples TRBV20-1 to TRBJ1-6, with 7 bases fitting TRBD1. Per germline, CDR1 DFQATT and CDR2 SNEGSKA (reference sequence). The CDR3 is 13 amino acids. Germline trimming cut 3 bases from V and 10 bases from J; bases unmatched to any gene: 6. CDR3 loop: CSASDRAGSPLHF. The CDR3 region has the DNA TGCAGTGCTAGCGACAGGGCTGGGTCACCCCTCCACTTT.

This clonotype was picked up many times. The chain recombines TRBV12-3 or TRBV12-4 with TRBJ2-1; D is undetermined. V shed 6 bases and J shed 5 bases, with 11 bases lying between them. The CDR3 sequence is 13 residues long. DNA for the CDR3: TGTGCCAGCAGCCCGACCCTGAACAATGAGCAGTTCTTC. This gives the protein CASSPTLNNEQFF.

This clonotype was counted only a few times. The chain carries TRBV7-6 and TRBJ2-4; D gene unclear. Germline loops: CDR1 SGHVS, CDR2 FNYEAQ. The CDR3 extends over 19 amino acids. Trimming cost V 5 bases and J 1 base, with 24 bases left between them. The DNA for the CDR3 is TGTGCCAGCAGCCCACTTAGAGGTGGGGTAACGGGTGCCAAAAACATTCAGTACTTC. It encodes CASSPLRGGVTGAKNIQYF.

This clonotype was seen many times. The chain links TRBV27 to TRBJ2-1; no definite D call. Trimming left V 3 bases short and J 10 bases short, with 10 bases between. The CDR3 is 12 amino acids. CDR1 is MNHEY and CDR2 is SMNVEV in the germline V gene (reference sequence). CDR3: CASSFYGTEQFF. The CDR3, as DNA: TGTGCCAGCAGTTTTTACGGTACGGAGCAGTTCTTC.

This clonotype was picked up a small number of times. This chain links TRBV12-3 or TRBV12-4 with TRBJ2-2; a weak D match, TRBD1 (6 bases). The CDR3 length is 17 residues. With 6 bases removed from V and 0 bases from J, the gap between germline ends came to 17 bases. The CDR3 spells CASRFGTGTTNTGELFF. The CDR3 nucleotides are TGTGCCAGCAGATTCGGCACCGGGACAACGAACACCGGGGAGCTGTTTTTT.